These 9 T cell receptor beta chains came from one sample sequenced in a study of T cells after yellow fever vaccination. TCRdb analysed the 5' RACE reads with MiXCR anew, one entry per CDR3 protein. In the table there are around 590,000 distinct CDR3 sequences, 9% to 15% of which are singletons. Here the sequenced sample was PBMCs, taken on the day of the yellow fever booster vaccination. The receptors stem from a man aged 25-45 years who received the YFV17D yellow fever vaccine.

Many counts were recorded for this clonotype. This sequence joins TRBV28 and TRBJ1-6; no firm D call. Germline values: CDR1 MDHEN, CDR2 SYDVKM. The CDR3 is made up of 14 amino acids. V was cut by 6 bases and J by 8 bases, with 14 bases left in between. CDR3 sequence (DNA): TGTGCCAGCAGGCTGCAGAGTATGGATTCACCCCTCCACTTT. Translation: CASRLQSMDSPLHF.

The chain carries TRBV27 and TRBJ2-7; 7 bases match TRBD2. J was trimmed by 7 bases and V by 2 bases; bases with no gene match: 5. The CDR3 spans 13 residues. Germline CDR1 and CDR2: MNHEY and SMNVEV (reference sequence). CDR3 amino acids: CASSLTGGREQYF. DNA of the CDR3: TGTGCCAGCAGTTTAACCGGGGGGAGAGAGCAGTACTTC.

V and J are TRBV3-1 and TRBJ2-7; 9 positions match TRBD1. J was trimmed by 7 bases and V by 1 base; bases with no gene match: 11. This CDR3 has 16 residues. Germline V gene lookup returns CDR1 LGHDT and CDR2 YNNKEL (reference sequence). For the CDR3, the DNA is TGTGCCAGCAGCCAAGCAAAGTGGACAGGGGACGGTGAGCAGTACTTC. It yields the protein CASSQAKWTGDGEQYF.

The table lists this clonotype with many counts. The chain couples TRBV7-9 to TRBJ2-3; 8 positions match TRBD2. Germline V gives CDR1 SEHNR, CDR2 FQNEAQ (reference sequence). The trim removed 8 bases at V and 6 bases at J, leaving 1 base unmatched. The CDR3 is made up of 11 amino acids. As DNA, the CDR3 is TGTGCCAGCGGGACTAGGGATACGCAGTATTTT. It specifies CASGTRDTQYF.

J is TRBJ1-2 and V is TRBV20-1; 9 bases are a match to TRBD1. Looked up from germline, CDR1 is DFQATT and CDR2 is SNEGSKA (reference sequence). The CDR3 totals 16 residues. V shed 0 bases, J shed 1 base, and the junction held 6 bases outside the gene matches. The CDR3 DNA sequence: TGCAGTGCTAGAGATCCTGGGACAGGGAATAACTATGGCTACACCTTC. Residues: CSARDPGTGNNYGYTF.

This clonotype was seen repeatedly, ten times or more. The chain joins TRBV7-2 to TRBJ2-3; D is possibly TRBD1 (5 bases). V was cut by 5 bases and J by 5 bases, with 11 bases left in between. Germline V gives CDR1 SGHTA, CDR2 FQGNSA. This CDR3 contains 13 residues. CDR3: CASSLDRIDTQYF. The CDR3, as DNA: TGTGCCAGCAGCCTTGACAGAATAGATACGCAGTATTTT.

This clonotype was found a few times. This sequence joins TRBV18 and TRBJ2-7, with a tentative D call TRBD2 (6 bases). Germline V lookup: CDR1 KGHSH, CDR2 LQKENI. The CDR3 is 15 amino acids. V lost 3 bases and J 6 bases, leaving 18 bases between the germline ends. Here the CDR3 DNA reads TGTGCCAGCTCACCCGAGGGACTCCCTGGAGGCGAGCAGTACTTC. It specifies CASSPEGLPGGEQYF.

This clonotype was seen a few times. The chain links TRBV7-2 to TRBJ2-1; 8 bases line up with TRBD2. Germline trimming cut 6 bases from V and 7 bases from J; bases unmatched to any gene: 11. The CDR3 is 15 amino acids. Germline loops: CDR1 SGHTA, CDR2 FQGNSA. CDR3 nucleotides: TGTGCCAGCAGGAGAGAGCGGGAGCCCCGGAATGAGCAGTTCTTC. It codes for CASRREREPRNEQFF. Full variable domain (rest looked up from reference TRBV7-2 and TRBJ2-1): GAGVSQSPSNKVTEKGKDVELRCDPISGHTALYWYRQSLGQGLEFLIYFQGNSAPDKSGLPSDRFSAERTGGSVSTLTIQRTQQEDSAVYLCASRREREPRNEQFFGPGTRLTVL.

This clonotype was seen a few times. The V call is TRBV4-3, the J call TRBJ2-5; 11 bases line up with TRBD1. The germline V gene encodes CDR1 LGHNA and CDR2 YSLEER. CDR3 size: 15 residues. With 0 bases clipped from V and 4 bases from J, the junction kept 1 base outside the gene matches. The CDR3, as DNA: TGCGCCAGCAGCCAAGAGGGACAGGGGGTAGAGACCCAGTACTTC. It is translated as CASSQEGQGVETQYF.